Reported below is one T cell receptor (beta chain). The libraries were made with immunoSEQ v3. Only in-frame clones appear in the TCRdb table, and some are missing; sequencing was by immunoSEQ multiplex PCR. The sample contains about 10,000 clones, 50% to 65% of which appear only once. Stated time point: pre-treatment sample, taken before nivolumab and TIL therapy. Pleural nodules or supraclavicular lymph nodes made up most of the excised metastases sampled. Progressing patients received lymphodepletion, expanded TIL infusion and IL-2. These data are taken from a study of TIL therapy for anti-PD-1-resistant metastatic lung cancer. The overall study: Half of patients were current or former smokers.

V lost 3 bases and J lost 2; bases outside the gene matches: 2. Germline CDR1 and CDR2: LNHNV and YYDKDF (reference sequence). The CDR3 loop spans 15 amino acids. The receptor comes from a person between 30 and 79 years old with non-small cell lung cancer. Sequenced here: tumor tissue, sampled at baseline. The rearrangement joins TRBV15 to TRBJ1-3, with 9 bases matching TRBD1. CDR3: CATSRRDRAGNTIYF. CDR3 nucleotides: TGTGCCACCAGCAGGAGGGACAGGGCTGGAAACACCATATATTTT.